This TCR beta chain was sequenced during a study of CD8 T cells in ankylosing spondylitis. Study-wide points: Researchers reportedly found disease-linked clones significantly enriched in matched ankylosing spondylitis synovial fluid. Several of the motif variants were reported before in synovial fluid and blood from reactive arthritis. A CD8+ phenotype characterized the disease-linked clones, which were relatively rare in peripheral blood. Within ankylosing spondylitis blood, a TCR beta motif made up of several highly homologous variants appeared to be characteristic.

Regarding this clonotype: Its antigen is not identified.

The germline V and J ends were trimmed by 4 bases and 4 bases, with 10 bases remaining between them. The germline V gene has CDR1 MDHEN and CDR2 SYDVKM. The CDR3 is 13 amino acids. Quantitative 5'-RACE with molecular barcodes produced the TCR beta libraries. Each CDR3 protein gets one entry after TCRdb re-called the 5' RACE reads with MiXCR. The data show 800,000 to 900,000 distinct CDR3 sequences, around 11% seen once. This chain joins TRBV28 and TRBJ1-2; D is unresolved. The clonotype originates from a male donor with ankylosing spondylitis. The sample comprised blood, either unsorted or a sorted T cell fraction (not recorded which). CDR3 coding DNA: TGTGCCAGCAGTTCTGCCCTCCTCTATGGCTACACCTTC. It specifies CASSSALLYGYTF.